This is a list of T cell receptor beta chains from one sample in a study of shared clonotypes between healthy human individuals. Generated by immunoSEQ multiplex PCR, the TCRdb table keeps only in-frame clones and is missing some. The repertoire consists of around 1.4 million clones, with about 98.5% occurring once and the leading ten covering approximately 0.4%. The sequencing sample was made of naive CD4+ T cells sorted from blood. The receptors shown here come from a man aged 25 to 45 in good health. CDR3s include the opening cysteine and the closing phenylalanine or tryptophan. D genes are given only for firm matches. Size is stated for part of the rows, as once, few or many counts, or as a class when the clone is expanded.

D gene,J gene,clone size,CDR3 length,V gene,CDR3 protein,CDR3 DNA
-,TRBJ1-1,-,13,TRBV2,CASSLDLNTEAFF,TGTGCCAGCAGCCTCGACCTGAACACTGAAGCTTTCTTT
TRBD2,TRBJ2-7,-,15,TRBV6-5,CASSKLAGGAYEQYF,TGTGCCAGCAGCAAACTAGCGGGAGGAGCCTACGAGCAGTACTTC
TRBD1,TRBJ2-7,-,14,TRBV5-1,CASSLGQGKDEQYF,TGCGCCAGCAGCTTGGGACAGGGGAAGGACGAGCAGTACTTC
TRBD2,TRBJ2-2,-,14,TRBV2,CATKREGLTGELFF,TGTGCCACTAAGCGGGAGGGCCTGACCGGGGAGCTGTTTTTT
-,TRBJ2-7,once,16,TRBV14,CASSQDPAGLTYEQYF,TGTGCCAGCAGCCAAGATCCCGCAGGCCTCACCTACGAGCAGTACTTC
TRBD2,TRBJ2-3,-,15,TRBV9,CASTIAAGGTDTQYF,TGTGCCAGCACTATAGCTGCGGGAGGGACAGATACGCAGTATTTT
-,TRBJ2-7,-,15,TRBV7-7,CASSLGPGATYEQYF,TGTGCTAGCAGCTTAGGCCCGGGGGCAACATACGAGCAGTACTTC
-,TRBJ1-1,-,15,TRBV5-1,CASSPERTENTEAFF,TGCGCCAGCAGCCCCGAACGGACGGAGAACACTGAAGCTTTCTTT
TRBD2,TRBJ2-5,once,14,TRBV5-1,CASSLTAGQETQYF,TGCGCCAGCAGCTTAACAGCGGGACAAGAGACCCAGTACTTC
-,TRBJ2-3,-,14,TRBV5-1,CASSLVQGSDTQYF,TGCGCCAGCAGCTTGGTTCAGGGTTCAGATACGCAGTATTTT
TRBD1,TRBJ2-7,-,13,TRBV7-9,CASRQGARYEQYF,TGTGCCAGCAGACAGGGGGCGCGTTACGAGCAGTACTTC
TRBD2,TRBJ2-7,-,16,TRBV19,CASSNIWSGNSYEQYF,TGTGCCAGTAGTAATATCTGGAGCGGGAACTCCTACGAGCAGTACTTC
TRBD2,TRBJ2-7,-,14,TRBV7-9,CASSLAGGPGEQYF,TGTGCCAGCAGCTTAGCGGGAGGGCCCGGCGAGCAGTACTTC
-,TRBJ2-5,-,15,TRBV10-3,CAISEGQMYQETQYF,TGTGCCATCAGTGAAGGGCAGATGTACCAAGAGACCCAGTACTTC
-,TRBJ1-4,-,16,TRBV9,CASSKQIIATNEKLFF,TGTGCCAGCAGCAAACAAATAATCGCAACTAATGAAAAACTGTTTTTT
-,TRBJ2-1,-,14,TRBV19,CASHAGHSYNEQFF,TGTGCCAGTCATGCGGGACACTCCTACAATGAGCAGTTCTTC
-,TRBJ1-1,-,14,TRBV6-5,CASGLGRGDTEAFF,TGTGCCAGCGGACTGGGACGGGGTGACACTGAAGCTTTCTTT
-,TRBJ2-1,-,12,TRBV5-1,CASSLPDTEQFF,TGCGCCAGCAGCCTCCCCGACACCGAGCAGTTCTTC
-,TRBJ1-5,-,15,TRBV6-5,CASRSRTYSNQPQHF,TGTGCCAGCCGTTCCAGGACCTATAGCAATCAGCCCCAGCATTTT
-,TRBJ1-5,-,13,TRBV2,CASDGSSNQPQHF,TGTGCCAGCGACGGTTCGAGCAATCAGCCCCAGCATTTT
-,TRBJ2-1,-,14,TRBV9,CASSVGGSYNEQFF,TGTGCCAGCAGCGTAGGAGGGTCCTACAATGAGCAGTTCTTC
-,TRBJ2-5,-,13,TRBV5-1,CASSPGGIETQYF,TGCGCCAGCAGCCCCGGTGGGATCGAGACCCAGTACTTC
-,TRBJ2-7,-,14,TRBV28,CASSYSGGIYEQYF,TGTGCCAGCAGCTACTCGGGTGGCATCTACGAGCAGTACTTC
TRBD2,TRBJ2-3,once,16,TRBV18,CASSPRSGGPTDTQYF,TGTGCCAGCTCACCGCGGAGCGGGGGCCCGACAGATACGCAGTATTTT
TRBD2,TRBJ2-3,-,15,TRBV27,CASRQAGAGTDTQYF,TGTGCCAGCAGGCAAGCGGGAGCGGGTACAGATACGCAGTATTTT
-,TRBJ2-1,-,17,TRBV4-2,CASSRESGPGSYNEQFF,TGTGCCAGCAGCCGAGAGAGCGGTCCAGGCTCCTACAATGAGCAGTTCTTC
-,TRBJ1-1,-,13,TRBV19,CASSITGNTEAFF,TGTGCCAGTAGTATAACAGGGAACACTGAAGCTTTCTTT
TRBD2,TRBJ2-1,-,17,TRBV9,CASSVREAGGPYNEQFF,TGTGCCAGCAGCGTAAGGGAAGCGGGAGGGCCCTACAATGAGCAGTTCTTC
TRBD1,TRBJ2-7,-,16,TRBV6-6,CASSSPADRGSYEQYF,TGTGCCAGCAGTTCCCCCGCGGACAGGGGTAGCTACGAGCAGTACTTC
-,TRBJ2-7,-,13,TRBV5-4,CASSLDRTYEQYF,TGTGCCAGCAGCTTGGACAGGACTTACGAGCAGTACTTC
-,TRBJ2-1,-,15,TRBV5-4,CASSPSGTVSNEQFF,TGTGCCAGCAGCCCTTCAGGGACCGTATCCAATGAGCAGTTCTTC
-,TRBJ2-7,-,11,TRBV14,CASSQNYEQYF,TGTGCCAGCAGCCAAAACTACGAGCAGTACTTC
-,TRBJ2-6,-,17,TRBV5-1,CASSFEGVGSGANVLTF,TGCGCCAGCAGCTTTGAAGGGGTTGGGTCTGGGGCCAACGTCCTGACTTTC
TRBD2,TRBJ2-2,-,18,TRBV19,CASSIHPGLAGVVGELFF,TGTGCCAGTAGTATACACCCGGGACTAGCGGGAGTGGTCGGGGAGCTGTTTTTT
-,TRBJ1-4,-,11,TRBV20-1,CSAQGGEKLFF,TGCAGTGCCCAGGGAGGCGAAAAACTGTTTTTT
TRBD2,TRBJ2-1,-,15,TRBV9,CASSVDVAGGVEQFF,TGTGCCAGCAGCGTAGACGTAGCGGGAGGGGTTGAGCAGTTCTTC
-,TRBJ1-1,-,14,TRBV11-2,CASSSDRLNTEAFF,TGTGCCAGCAGTTCGGACCGACTGAACACTGAAGCTTTCTTT
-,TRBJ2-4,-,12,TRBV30,CAWASGGDIQYF,TGTGCCTGGGCCTCCGGAGGGGACATTCAGTACTTC
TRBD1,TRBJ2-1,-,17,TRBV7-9,CASSLRPTGVPYNEQFF,TGTGCCAGCAGCCTACGCCCCACAGGGGTCCCCTACAATGAGCAGTTCTTC
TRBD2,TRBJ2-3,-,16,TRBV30,CAWRREGAIWTDTQYF,TGTGCCTGGAGGCGGGAGGGGGCAATTTGGACAGATACGCAGTATTTT
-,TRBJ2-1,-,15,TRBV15,CATSTTGTSHNEQFF,TGTGCCACCAGCACGACGGGAACCTCCCACAATGAGCAGTTCTTC
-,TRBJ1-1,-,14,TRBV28,CASSEQSLNTEAFF,TGTGCCAGCAGTGAACAAAGTTTGAACACTGAAGCTTTCTTT
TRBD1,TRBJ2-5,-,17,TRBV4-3,CASSQELAGTGQETQYF,TGCGCCAGCAGCCAAGAGTTGGCGGGGACAGGGCAAGAGACCCAGTACTTC
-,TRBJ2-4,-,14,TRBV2,CASNSEGAKNIQYF,TGTGCCAGCAACTCGGAGGGGGCCAAAAACATTCAGTACTTC
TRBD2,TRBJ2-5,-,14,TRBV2,CASRPTSGRETQYF,TGTGCCAGCAGGCCGACTAGCGGGAGAGAGACCCAGTACTTC
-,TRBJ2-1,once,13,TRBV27,CASSTERANEQFF,TGTGCCAGCAGTACCGAGCGGGCTAATGAGCAGTTCTTC
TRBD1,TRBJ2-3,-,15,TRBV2,CASEGRGRYPDTQYF,TGTGCCAGCGAGGGCAGGGGGCGGTACCCAGATACGCAGTATTTT
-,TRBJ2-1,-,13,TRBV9,CASSGVGAGEQFF,TGTGCCAGCAGTGGGGTGGGGGCCGGTGAGCAGTTCTTC
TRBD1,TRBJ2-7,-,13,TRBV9,CASSEGQLREQYF,TGTGCCAGCAGCGAGGGACAGTTAAGGGAGCAGTACTTC
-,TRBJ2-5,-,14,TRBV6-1,CASSDRTQGETQYF,TGTGCCAGCAGTGACAGGACTCAAGGAGAGACCCAGTACTTC
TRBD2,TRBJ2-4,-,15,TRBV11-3,CASSLATSGSNIQYF,TGTGCCAGCAGCTTAGCGACTAGCGGATCAAACATTCAGTACTTC
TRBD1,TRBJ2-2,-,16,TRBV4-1,CASSLRTGDGTGELFF,TGCGCCAGCAGCCTACGGACAGGGGACGGCACCGGGGAGCTGTTTTTT
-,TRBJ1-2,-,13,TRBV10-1,CASSRAEPYGYTF,TGCGCCAGCAGTAGGGCAGAGCCCTATGGCTACACCTTC
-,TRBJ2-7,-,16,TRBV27,CASSLRGRTPPYEQYF,TGTGCCAGCAGTTTAAGGGGACGCACGCCGCCCTACGAGCAGTACTTC